This TCR beta chain was captured in a study of T cell changes during pregnancy in multiple sclerosis. This CDR3 spans 14 amino acids. Trimming left V 0 bases short and J 2 bases short, with 8 bases between. CDR1 is SGDLS and CDR2 is YYNGEE in the germline V gene. The table lists this clone with a count of one. Clones were sequenced by immunoSEQ multiplex PCR, and TCRdb holds only the in-frame ones, with some missing. Of under 75,000 clones listed, 75% to 95% are singletons. This chain connects TRBV9 to TRBJ1-1, with D uncertain. This TCR derives from a female donor in good health, enrolled as a control in a pregnancy study. The sequenced sample was CD4+ T cells from peripheral blood mononuclear cells, obtained after pregnancy. CDR3 sequence (DNA): TGTGCCAGCAGCGTAGGTCCCGGTAACACTGAAGCTTTCTTT. This encodes CASSVGPGNTEAFF.